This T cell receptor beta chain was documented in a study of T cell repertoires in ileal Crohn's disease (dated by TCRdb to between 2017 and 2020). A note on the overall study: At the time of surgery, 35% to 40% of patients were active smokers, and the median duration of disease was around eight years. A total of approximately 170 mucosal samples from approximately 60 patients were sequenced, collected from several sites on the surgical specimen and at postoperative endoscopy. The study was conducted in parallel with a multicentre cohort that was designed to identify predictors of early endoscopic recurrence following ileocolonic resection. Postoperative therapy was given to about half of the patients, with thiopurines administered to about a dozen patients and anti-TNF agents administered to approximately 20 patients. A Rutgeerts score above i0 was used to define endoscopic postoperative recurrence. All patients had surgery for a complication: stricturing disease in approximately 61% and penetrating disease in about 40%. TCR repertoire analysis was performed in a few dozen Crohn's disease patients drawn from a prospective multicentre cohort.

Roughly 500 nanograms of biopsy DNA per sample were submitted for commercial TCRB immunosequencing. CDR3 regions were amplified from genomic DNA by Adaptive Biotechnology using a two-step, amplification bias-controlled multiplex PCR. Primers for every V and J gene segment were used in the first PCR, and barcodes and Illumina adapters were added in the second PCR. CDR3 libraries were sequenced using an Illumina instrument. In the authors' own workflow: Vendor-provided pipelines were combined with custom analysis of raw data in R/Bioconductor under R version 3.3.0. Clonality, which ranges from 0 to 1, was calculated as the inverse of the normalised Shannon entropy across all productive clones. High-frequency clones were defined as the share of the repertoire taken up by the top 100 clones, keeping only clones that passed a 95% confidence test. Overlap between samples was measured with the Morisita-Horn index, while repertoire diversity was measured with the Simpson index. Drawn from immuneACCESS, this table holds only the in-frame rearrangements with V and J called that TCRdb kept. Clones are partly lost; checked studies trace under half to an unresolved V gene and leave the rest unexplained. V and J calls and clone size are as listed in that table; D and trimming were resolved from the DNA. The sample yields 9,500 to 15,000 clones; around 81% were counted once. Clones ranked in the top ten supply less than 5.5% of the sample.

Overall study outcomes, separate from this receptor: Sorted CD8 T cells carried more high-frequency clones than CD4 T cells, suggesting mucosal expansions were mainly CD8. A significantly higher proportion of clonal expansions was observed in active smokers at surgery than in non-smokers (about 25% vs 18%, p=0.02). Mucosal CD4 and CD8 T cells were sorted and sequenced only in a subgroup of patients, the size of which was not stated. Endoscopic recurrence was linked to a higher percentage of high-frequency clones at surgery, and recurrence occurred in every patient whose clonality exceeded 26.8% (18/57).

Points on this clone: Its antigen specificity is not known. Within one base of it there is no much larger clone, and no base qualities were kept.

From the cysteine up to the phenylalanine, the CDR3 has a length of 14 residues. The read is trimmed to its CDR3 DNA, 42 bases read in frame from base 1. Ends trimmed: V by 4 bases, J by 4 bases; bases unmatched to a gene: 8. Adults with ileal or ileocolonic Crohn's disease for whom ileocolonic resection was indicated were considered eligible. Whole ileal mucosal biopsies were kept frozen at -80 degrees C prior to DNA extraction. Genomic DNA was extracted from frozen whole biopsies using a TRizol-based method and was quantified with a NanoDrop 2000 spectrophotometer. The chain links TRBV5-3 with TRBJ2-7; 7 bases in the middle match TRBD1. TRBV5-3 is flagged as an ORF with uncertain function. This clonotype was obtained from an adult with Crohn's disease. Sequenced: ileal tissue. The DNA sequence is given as TGTGCCAGAAGCCACGGGACAGCTTTGTACGAGCAGTACTTC. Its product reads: CARSHGTALYEQYF.